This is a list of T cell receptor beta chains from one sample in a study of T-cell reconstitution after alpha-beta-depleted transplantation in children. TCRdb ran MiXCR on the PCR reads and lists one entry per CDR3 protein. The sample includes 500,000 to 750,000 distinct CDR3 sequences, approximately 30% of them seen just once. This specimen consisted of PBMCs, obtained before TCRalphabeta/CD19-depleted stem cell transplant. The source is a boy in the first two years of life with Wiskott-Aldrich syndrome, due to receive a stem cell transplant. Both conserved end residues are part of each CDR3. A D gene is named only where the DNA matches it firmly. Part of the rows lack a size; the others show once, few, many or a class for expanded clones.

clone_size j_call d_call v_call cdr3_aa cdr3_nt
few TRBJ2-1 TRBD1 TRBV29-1 CSVESRGPYNEQFF TGCAGCGTTGAGAGCAGGGGGCCATACAATGAGCAGTTCTTC
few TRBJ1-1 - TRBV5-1 CASSLTVGQMNTEAFF TGCGCCAGCAGCTTGACCGTTGGACAGATGAACACTGAAGCTTTCTTT
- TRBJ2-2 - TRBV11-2 CASSLGGLRLSGHGELFF TGTGCCAGCAGCTTAGGGGGGCTCAGACTCAGTGGACACGGGGAGCTGTTTTTT
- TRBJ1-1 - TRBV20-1 CSANTEAFF TGCAGTGCCAACACTGAAGCTTTCTTT
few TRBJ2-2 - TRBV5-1 CASSPGGFNTGELFF TGCGCCAGCAGCCCGGGCGGGTTCAACACCGGGGAGCTGTTTTTT
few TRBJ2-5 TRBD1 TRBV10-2 CASKDRGRETQYF TGCGCCAGCAAGGACAGGGGAAGGGAGACCCAGTACTTC
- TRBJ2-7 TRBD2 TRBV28 CASSPLTGLGGEQYF TGTGCCAGCAGTCCTCTAACGGGACTAGGGGGCGAGCAGTACTTC
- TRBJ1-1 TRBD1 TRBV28 CASSEGAAEAFF TGTGCCAGCAGTGAGGGGGCGGCTGAAGCTTTCTTT
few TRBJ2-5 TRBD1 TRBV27 CASRGTGGMFKTQYF TGTGCCAGCAGAGGGACAGGGGGCATGTTTAAGACCCAGTACTTC
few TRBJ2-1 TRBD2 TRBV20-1 CSARGLAGVFRDGQFF TGCAGTGCTAGGGGACTAGCGGGAGTATTTAGAGATGGACAGTTCTTC
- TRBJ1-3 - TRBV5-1 CASSLGRAGLSGNTIYF TGCGCCAGCAGCTTGGGCCGCGCCGGCCTCTCTGGAAACACCATATATTTT
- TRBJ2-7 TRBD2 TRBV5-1 CASSYIAGFTYEQYF TGCGCCAGCAGCTACATAGCGGGATTTACCTACGAGCAGTACTTC
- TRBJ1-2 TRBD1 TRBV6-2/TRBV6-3 CASSQVGGVYGYTF TGTGCCAGCAGTCAAGTAGGGGGCGTCTATGGCTACACCTTC
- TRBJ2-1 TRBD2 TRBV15 CATRSSGSYNEQFF TGTGCCACCAGATCAAGCGGGAGCTACAATGAGCAGTTCTTC
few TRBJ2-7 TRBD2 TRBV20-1 CSAIQAGGTYEQYF TGCAGTGCGATCCAAGCGGGAGGGACCTACGAGCAGTACTTC
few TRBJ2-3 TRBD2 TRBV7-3 CASSLSASGGTDTQYF TGTGCCAGCAGCTTAAGTGCTAGCGGGGGCACAGATACGCAGTATTTT
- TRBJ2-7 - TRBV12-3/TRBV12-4 CASTLSRARSFYEQYF TGTGCCAGCACCTTATCCAGGGCCAGATCTTTCTACGAGCAGTACTTC
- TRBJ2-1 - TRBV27 CASSRGRENEQFF TGTGCCAGCAGCAGGGGGCGGGAGAATGAGCAGTTCTTC
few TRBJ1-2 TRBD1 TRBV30 CAWSGDRGGYTF TGTGCCTGGAGCGGTGACAGGGGTGGCTACACCTTC
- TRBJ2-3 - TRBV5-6 CASSLVGTATDTQYF TGTGCCAGCAGCTTGGTTGGCACCGCCACAGATACGCAGTATTTT
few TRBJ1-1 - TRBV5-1 CASSSIGRDGTEAFF TGTGCCAGCAGCTCAATCGGCAGGGATGGGACTGAAGCTTTCTTT
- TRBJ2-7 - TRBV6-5 CASSWSGVSF TGTGCCAGCAGTTGGTCAGGGGTGTCCTTC
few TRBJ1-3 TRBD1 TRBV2 CASRYRGQGDTIYF TGTGCCAGCAGATACAGGGGGCAGGGGGACACCATATATTTT
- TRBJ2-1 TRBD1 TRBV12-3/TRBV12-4 CASSYKTGFHEQFF TGTGCCAGCAGTTACAAGACAGGGTTTCATGAGCAGTTCTTC
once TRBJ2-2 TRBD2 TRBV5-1 CASSLDPSGSRTGELFF TGCGCCAGCAGCTTGGATCCTAGCGGGAGTCGGACCGGGGAGCTGTTTTTT
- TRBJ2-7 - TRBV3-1 CASSQGYFSYEQYF TGTGCCAGCAGCCAAGGCTACTTCTCCTACGAGCAGTACTTC